These T cell receptor beta chains were read from a single sample in a study of cytomegalovirus exposure and HLA in healthy donors. Assay used: immunoSEQ multiplex PCR; TCRdb lists only in-frame clones, some missing. The sample records roughly 150,000 clones, approximately 83% being singletons. The sequenced sample consisted of PBMCs. The receptors derive from a male donor in good health and CMV-seronegative. Each CDR3 is given with its conserved first and last residue. D genes are given only for firm matches. The size field is filled for only some rows; it gives once, few, many or a size class.

v_call: TRBV5-4
clone_size: -
d_call: -
j_call: TRBJ1-2
cdr3_nt: TGTGCCAGCAGCTCCCCAATCACCTGGGGGGGCAGTGGCTACACCTTC
cdr3_aa: CASSSPITWGGSGYTF

v_call: TRBV5-1
clone_size: -
d_call: -
j_call: TRBJ1-4
cdr3_nt: TGCGCCAGCAGCTTAAGGGGGAGAAGTGAAAAACTGTTTTTT
cdr3_aa: CASSLRGRSEKLFF

v_call: TRBV11-2
clone_size: -
d_call: TRBD1
j_call: TRBJ2-6
cdr3_nt: TGTGCCAGCAGGACGGGGAGGACAGGGACATCTGGGGCCAACGTCCTGACTTTC
cdr3_aa: CASRTGRTGTSGANVLTF

v_call: TRBV7-2
clone_size: -
d_call: -
j_call: TRBJ2-5
cdr3_nt: TGTGCCAGCAGCTTAGGAGGGAAGGGGGGGATGAGCCAGTACTTC
cdr3_aa: CASSLGGKGGMSQYF

v_call: TRBV18
clone_size: -
d_call: TRBD1
j_call: TRBJ2-7
cdr3_nt: TGTGCCAGCTCACCTGAGGACAGGGACTACGAGCAGTACTTC
cdr3_aa: CASSPEDRDYEQYF

v_call: TRBV7-6
clone_size: -
d_call: TRBD2
j_call: TRBJ2-1
cdr3_nt: TGTGCCAGCAGCGTGGGACTAGCGGCTAATGAGCAGTTCTTC
cdr3_aa: CASSVGLAANEQFF

v_call: TRBV6-1
clone_size: many
d_call: -
j_call: TRBJ2-1
cdr3_nt: TGTGCCAGCAGTGCCTCAAGGGGGAGCCTCCTAGGCAATGAGCAGTTCTTC
cdr3_aa: CASSASRGSLLGNEQFF

v_call: TRBV6-5
clone_size: -
d_call: -
j_call: TRBJ2-7
cdr3_nt: TGTGCCAGCAGTTACTCACGGAGCTACGAGCAGTACTTC
cdr3_aa: CASSYSRSYEQYF

v_call: TRBV7-3
clone_size: -
d_call: TRBD2
j_call: TRBJ2-1
cdr3_nt: TGTGCCAGCAGCTTACAGCGGGAGGATGAGCAGTTCTTC
cdr3_aa: CASSLQREDEQFF

v_call: TRBV19
clone_size: few
d_call: TRBD1
j_call: TRBJ1-2
cdr3_nt: TGTGCCAGTAGTACCCGGACAGGCTATGGCTACACCTTC
cdr3_aa: CASSTRTGYGYTF

v_call: TRBV7-2
clone_size: -
d_call: TRBD2
j_call: TRBJ2-7
cdr3_nt: TGTGCCAGCAGCTTATCTAGCGGGACCGCCTACGAGCAGTACTTC
cdr3_aa: CASSLSSGTAYEQYF

v_call: TRBV9
clone_size: few
d_call: -
j_call: TRBJ2-2
cdr3_nt: TGTGCCAGCAGTACTGAATTCGACACCGGGGAGCTGTTTTTT
cdr3_aa: CASSTEFDTGELFF

v_call: TRBV6-1
clone_size: -
d_call: -
j_call: TRBJ1-1
cdr3_nt: TGTGCCAGCACGTCAGGGATGAACACTGAAGCTTTCTTT
cdr3_aa: CASTSGMNTEAFF

v_call: TRBV11-3
clone_size: -
d_call: TRBD1
j_call: TRBJ2-3
cdr3_nt: TGTGCCAGCAGCCAGGGGACAGGGGCGCACACAGATACGCAGTATTTT
cdr3_aa: CASSQGTGAHTDTQYF

v_call: TRBV27
clone_size: -
d_call: TRBD2
j_call: TRBJ2-1
cdr3_nt: TGTGCCAGCAGTTCTAGCGGGTTTAGGAATGAGCAGTTCTTC
cdr3_aa: CASSSSGFRNEQFF

v_call: TRBV4-3
clone_size: -
d_call: TRBD1
j_call: TRBJ1-1
cdr3_nt: TGCGCCAGCAGCTTTGGGACAGGGGAAATGAACACTGAAGCTTTCTTT
cdr3_aa: CASSFGTGEMNTEAFF

v_call: TRBV2
clone_size: few
d_call: TRBD2
j_call: TRBJ2-7
cdr3_nt: TGTGCCAGCAGTGAAGGAGCGGGAGACTACGAGCAGTACTTC
cdr3_aa: CASSEGAGDYEQYF

v_call: TRBV7-3
clone_size: -
d_call: -
j_call: TRBJ2-2
cdr3_nt: TGTGCCAGCAGTCCGGGACTCCTGGCTACCGGGGAGCTGTTTTTT
cdr3_aa: CASSPGLLATGELFF

v_call: TRBV11-2
clone_size: -
d_call: TRBD2
j_call: TRBJ2-3
cdr3_nt: TGTGCCAGCAGCCGCCGACTAGCGGGAGGACAGAAGACAGATACGCAGTATTTT
cdr3_aa: CASSRRLAGGQKTDTQYF

v_call: TRBV30
clone_size: -
d_call: -
j_call: TRBJ2-7
cdr3_nt: TGTGCCTGGAGGCTCGACAGCGCTAAGGAGCAGTACTTC
cdr3_aa: CAWRLDSAKEQYF

v_call: TRBV5-1
clone_size: -
d_call: TRBD1
j_call: TRBJ2-7
cdr3_nt: TGCGCCAGCAGCTTGAACGGAGACAGGGTAAGCGAGCAGTACTTC
cdr3_aa: CASSLNGDRVSEQYF

v_call: TRBV6-6
clone_size: -
d_call: TRBD1
j_call: TRBJ2-1
cdr3_nt: TGTGCCAGCAGTTACGCCGGGACAGGGCGGAATGAGCAGTTCTTC
cdr3_aa: CASSYAGTGRNEQFF

v_call: TRBV30
clone_size: few
d_call: -
j_call: TRBJ1-5
cdr3_nt: TGTGCCTGGACCCCCCATAGCAATCAGCCCCAGCATTTT
cdr3_aa: CAWTPHSNQPQHF

v_call: TRBV6-1
clone_size: -
d_call: TRBD1
j_call: TRBJ1-1
cdr3_nt: TGTGCCAGCAGTTTGGACAGGGGAGGAACTGAAGCTTTCTTT
cdr3_aa: CASSLDRGGTEAFF

v_call: TRBV13
clone_size: -
d_call: TRBD1
j_call: TRBJ1-1
cdr3_nt: TGTGCCAGCAGCGGGGAACCGGGACAGGGGATCCCTGAAGCTTTCTTT
cdr3_aa: CASSGEPGQGIPEAFF

v_call: TRBV25-1
clone_size: -
d_call: TRBD2
j_call: TRBJ2-7
cdr3_nt: TGTGTCAGCACCCACCGGGAGGTGGGCGAGCAGTACTTC
cdr3_aa: CVSTHREVGEQYF